This TCR beta chain is drawn from a study of blood T cell repertoires in COVID-19. Study in general: Italy, Spain and the United States were the sources of the convalescent and acute COVID-19 samples.

V gave up 6 bases and J gave up 7 bases; unmatched junction bases: 12. This CDR3 is 15 amino acids long. Germline CDR1 and CDR2: MNHNY and SVGAGI (reference sequence). While infection was still active, Seattle patients were enrolled and then followed longitudinally. Authors' methods: Quantification of nucleated cells was approximated via reference gene primer amplification. Assay: immunoSEQ multiplex PCR; the TCRdb copy retains only in-frame clones and omits some. Clone size and V and J calls were adopted from that table, with D and trimming inferred from the DNA. The sample holds around 310,000 clones, around 90% seen once.

This TCR was sampled from a woman in her thirties or forties with COVID-19, enrolled during active disease. The V gene is TRBV6-6, the J gene TRBJ2-1; TRBD1 aligns across 7 bases. Specimen: peripheral blood. This chain's CDR3 is CASRNTGTVGNEQFF. DNA of the CDR3: TGTGCCAGCAGGAATACCGGGACAGTCGGAAATGAGCAGTTCTTC.